This T cell receptor (beta chain) was captured in a study of blood T cell repertoires in COVID-19. Measured with immunoSEQ multiplex PCR; TCRdb has only the in-frame clones, and not every one. The data hold about 180,000 clones, with approximately 89% observed a single time. The CDR3 loop spans 11 amino acids. Trimming cost V 6 bases and J 11 bases, with 13 bases left between them. Germline CDR1 and CDR2: SGHRS and YFSETQ. The source of this sequence is a man aged 35 to 55 who had recovered from COVID-19. Sequencing input: PBMCs or T cells enriched from blood (not recorded which). V gene TRBV5-1 combines with J gene TRBJ2-3, with D perhaps TRBD1 (6 bases). The CDR3 coding sequence is TGCGCCAGCAATTATGCAGGGGAGCAGTATTTT. It yields the protein CASNYAGEQYF.